This T cell receptor beta chain comes out of a study of PD-L1 blockade in urothelial cancer. Study overall: Intravenous atezolizumab, 1,200 mg every 3 weeks, was begun by patients in the mid-2010s. Analysis of blood occurred 3 weeks (second dose) and 6 weeks after treatment start. About 90% of the roughly 29 patients were men with bladder-origin urothelial cancer.

Disease in patients was locally advanced or metastatic urothelial carcinoma. The trim removed 1 base at V and 1 base at J, leaving 13 bases unmatched. Germline CDR1 reads SGHVS; CDR2 reads FQNEAQ. The CDR3 is 19 amino acids. Only in-frame clones appear in the TCRdb table, and some are missing; sequencing was by immunoSEQ multiplex PCR. The data contain 35,000 to 45,000 clones, around 80% of them seen just once; the ten biggest clones take up 15% to 20%. The receptor was isolated from a man in his fifties or sixties with urothelial cancer. This specimen consisted of PBMCs, obtained around atezolizumab (anti-PD-L1) treatment. V gene TRBV7-8 combines with J gene TRBJ2-4; 7 bases map to TRBD2. The CDR3 bases are TGTGCCAGCAGCTTAGGCGGGACTACCTCGGGGCTGGCCAAAAACATTCAGTACTTC. Translated: CASSLGGTTSGLAKNIQYF. Together with reference TRBV7-8 and TRBJ2-4, the CDR3 gives the full variable domain: GAGVSQSPRYKVAKRGQDVALRCDPISGHVSLFWYQQALGQGPEFLTYFQNEAQLDKSGLPSDRFFAERPEGSVSTLKIQRTQQEDSAVYLCASSLGGTTSGLAKNIQYFGAGTRLSVL.